These 22 T cell receptor beta chains share one sample of origin, sequenced in a study of CD8 T cells in ankylosing spondylitis. Via MiXCR, TCRdb re-called the 5' RACE reads, giving one row per CDR3 protein. The sample records about 250,000 distinct CDR3 sequences, 30% to 40% being singletons. Input material: blood, either unsorted or a sorted T cell fraction (not recorded which). These receptors were taken from a male donor with ankylosing spondylitis or in good health (not recorded which).

V is TRBV6-5 and J is TRBJ2-6; the D gene is possibly TRBD1 (5 bases). Germline V gives CDR1 MNHEY, CDR2 SVGAGI. V was pared by 2 bases and J by 1 base, with 18 bases between. The CDR3 has 19 amino acids. The CDR3 reads CASSYTSPIGVSGANVLTF. The CDR3 DNA follows: TGTGCCAGCAGTTACACGAGCCCCATAGGGGTATCTGGGGCCAACGTCCTGACTTTC.

V is TRBV5-1 and J is TRBJ2-2, with D uncertain. The CDR3 totals 14 residues. The germline V gene encodes CDR1 SGHRS and CDR2 YFSETQ. Trimming shortened V by 0 bases and J by 8 bases, and 11 bases separated the two germline ends. CDR3 region: CASSLEAHSGELFF. DNA of the CDR3: TGCGCCAGCAGCTTGGAGGCCCATTCAGGGGAGCTGTTTTTT.

This clonotype has a handful of counts. This chain joins TRBV15 and TRBJ2-3; no clear D. The CDR3 sequence is 16 residues long. Per germline, CDR1 LNHNV and CDR2 YYDKDF (reference sequence). Trimming removed 1 base at V and 0 bases at J, with 11 bases between. The CDR3 protein is CATSRVQIGSTDTQYF. For the CDR3, the DNA is TGTGCCACCAGCAGAGTTCAGATAGGGAGCACAGATACGCAGTATTTT. The full variable domain, completed using reference TRBV15 and TRBJ2-3, is DAMVIQNPRYQVTQFGKPVTLSCSQTLNHNVMYWYQQKSSQAPKLLFHYYDKDFNNEADTPDNFQSRRPNTSFCFLDIRSPGLGDTAMYLCATSRVQIGSTDTQYFGPGTRLTVL.

This clonotype was seen more than once but under ten times. The V gene is TRBV29-1, the J gene TRBJ1-1, with a weak D call TRBD1 (6 bases). V was shortened by 3 bases and J by 1 base, with 6 bases between the two germline ends. The CDR3 loop spans 12 amino acids. Germline V CDR1 and CDR2: SQVTM, ANQGSEA. CDR3 in DNA: TGCAGCGTTGACAGGGGGAACACTGAAGCTTTCTTT. It yields the protein CSVDRGNTEAFF.

With regard to this clonotype: At one boundary the junction diverges from the germline segment, which might be a read error. The chain joins TRBV29-1 to TRBJ2-7; D is undetermined. Germline CDR1 and CDR2: SQVTM and ANQGSEA. The CDR3 length is 13 residues. CDR3 bases: TGCAGCGTTGTATTGGGGATAACCTACGAGCGGTACTTC. As protein: CSVVLGITYERYF.

This clonotype has a handful of counts. J is TRBJ2-6 and V is TRBV10-1; 7 bases match TRBD2. The CDR3 covers 15 residues. CDR1 is WNHNN and CDR2 is SYGVQD in the germline V gene (reference sequence). J lost 4 bases, V lost 3 bases, and 3 bases had no gene match. CDR3 in DNA: TGCGCCAGCAGTGACGGGAGGTGGGGGGCCAACGTCCTGACTTTC. Translated: CASSDGRWGANVLTF.

The chain uses TRBV5-5 and TRBJ2-7; D unclear. The germline V gene encodes CDR1 SGHKS and CDR2 YYEKEE (reference sequence). V lost 2 bases and J lost 3, with 9 bases in between. The CDR3 contains 13 residues. As DNA, the CDR3 is TGTGCCAGCAGCTTCGGCTTGCACTACGAGCAGTACTTC. Its protein is CASSFGLHYEQYF. The full variable domain, rest sourced from reference TRBV5-5 and TRBJ2-7, is DAGVTQSPTHLIKTRGQQVTLRCSPISGHKSVSWYQQVLGQGPQFIFQYYEKEERGRGNFPDRFSARQFPNYSSELNVNALLLGDSALYLCASSFGLHYEQYFGPGTRLTVT.

The rearrangement uses TRBV12-3 or TRBV12-4 and TRBJ2-1; 11 nucleotides align to TRBD2. Trimming removed 3 bases from V and 1 base from J; junction bases left unmatched: 5. The CDR3 sequence is 17 residues long. The CDR3 DNA is TGTGCCAGCAGTTTGGTAGCGGGGGGGCCTTCCTACAATGAGCAGTTCTTC. Translated: CASSLVAGGPSYNEQFF.

The chain combines TRBV12-3 or TRBV12-4 with TRBJ2-2; D gene unclear. The V and J ends lost 6 bases and 3 bases respectively, with 8 bases between them. This CDR3 has 13 amino acids. In DNA, the CDR3 is TGTGCCAGCAGCCACCCCGACACCGGGGAGCTGTTTTTT. The encoded protein is CASSHPDTGELFF.

The rearrangement joins TRBV5-6 to TRBJ2-7, with a weak D call TRBD1 (6 bases). The CDR3 is 14 amino acids. Trimming left V 1 base short and J 3 bases short, with 11 bases between. The germline CDR1 and CDR2 sequences are SGHDT and YYEEEE. This chain's CDR3 is CASSLLGQDYEQYF. In DNA, the CDR3 is TGTGCCAGCAGCTTGTTGGGACAAGACTACGAGCAGTACTTC.

This chain uses TRBV7-2 with TRBJ2-5; D not certain. Germline V gene data show CDR1 as SGHTA and CDR2 as FQGNSA. V was cut by 2 bases and J by 4 bases, with 8 bases left in between. The CDR3 consists of 13 residues. CDR3: CASSLLSGETQYF. The CDR3 DNA is TGTGCCAGCAGCTTATTGTCCGGAGAGACCCAGTACTTC.

The J gene is TRBJ2-7, the V gene TRBV11-2; maybe TRBD1 (6 bases). CDR3 size: 15 residues. Germline V gene lookup returns CDR1 SGHAT and CDR2 FQNNGV. V lost 3 bases and J lost 4, with 16 bases in between. Here the CDR3 reads CASSFGAGQGYEQYF. The CDR3 region has the DNA TGTGCCAGCAGCTTCGGGGCAGGTCAGGGGTACGAGCAGTACTTC.

This chain links TRBV10-3 with TRBJ2-7; D is unclear. Germline V gives CDR1 ENHRY, CDR2 SYGVKD. V dropped 3 bases and J dropped 3 bases, with 15 bases sitting between them. CDR3 length: 15 amino acids. The CDR3: CAISDLGRTSYEQYF. The CDR3 nucleotides are TGTGCCATCAGTGATCTAGGCCGAACAAGCTACGAGCAGTACTTC.

This clonotype was detected a few times. The chain has TRBV6-1 and TRBJ1-6; D perhaps matches TRBD1 (5 bases). Between the trimmed V and J ends, which lost 6 bases and 8 bases, there was a span of 17 bases. The CDR3 totals 15 residues. The V gene's germline CDR1 is MNHNS and CDR2 SASEGT. The DNA of the CDR3 is TGTGCCAGCAGCCAACGGGGGGGTTCTCATTCACCCCTCCACTTT. Translation gives CASSQRGGSHSPLHF.

This clonotype has only a few counts. This chain joins TRBV20-1 and TRBJ2-3, with a tentative D call TRBD1 (5 bases). Trimming removed 5 bases at V and 5 bases at J, with 11 bases between. CDR3 length: 12 amino acids. Germline V lookup: CDR1 DFQATT, CDR2 SNEGSKA (reference sequence). The CDR3 sequence is CSASGRGDTQYF. The CDR3 DNA sequence: TGCAGTGCTTCTGGAAGGGGAGATACGCAGTATTTT.

CDR3 nucleotides: TGCAGTGCTAGAGCTACCAGCCGTGATGAGCAGTTCTTC. Translated: CSARATSRDEQFF. This chain uses TRBV20-1 with TRBJ2-1; D uncertain. The V end lost 1 base, the J end lost 8 bases, and 12 bases lay between the germline ends. Germline V gene data show CDR1 as DFQATT and CDR2 as SNEGSKA (reference sequence). The CDR3 consists of 13 residues.

V and J are TRBV12-3 or TRBV12-4 and TRBJ2-7; 8 bases are shared with TRBD1. The CDR3 totals 14 residues. V trimming: 7 bases; J trimming: 5 bases; junction bases outside the gene matches: 10. The CDR3 DNA reads as TGTGCCAGCACCGACAGACAGGGGCTCCACGAGCAGTACTTC. It yields the protein CASTDRQGLHEQYF.

This clonotype came up a few times. J is TRBJ1-5 and V is TRBV20-1; no reliable D call. Trimming took 6 bases from V and 4 from J, leaving 10 bases between them. The CDR3 is 12 amino acids. Germline V gene lookup returns CDR1 DFQATT and CDR2 SNEGSKA (reference sequence). The CDR3 sequence is CSAKRGNQPQHF. CDR3 nucleotides: TGCAGTGCCAAGAGAGGTAATCAGCCCCAGCATTTT.

This clonotype was seen only a few times. This chain links TRBV20-1 with TRBJ1-2; D possibly corresponds to TRBD1 (5 bases). Trimming pared 5 bases from V and 6 bases from J, leaving 13 bases between. Germline loops: CDR1 DFQATT, CDR2 SNEGSKA (reference sequence). The CDR3 runs 12 residues. CDR3 sequence (DNA): TGCAGTGCTGACAGAGTCTCCGATGGCTACACCTTC. This gives the protein CSADRVSDGYTF.

The chain links TRBV4-1 to TRBJ1-4; possible D gene TRBD1, 5 bases. CDR1 is MGHRA and CDR2 is YSYEKL in the germline V gene. V was pared by 1 base and J by 7 bases, with 16 bases between. CDR3 length: 16 residues. The CDR3 nucleotides read TGCGCCAGCAGCCAAGCGGCAGGCCTTCAGGGTGAAAAACTGTTTTTT. Encoded protein: CASSQAAGLQGEKLFF.

The sample holds one count of this clonotype. One junction end disagrees with the germline gene, perhaps due to a read error. The chain joins TRBV12-3 or TRBV12-4 to TRBJ2-2; either TRBD1 or TRBD2 may supply D (5 bases each). CDR3 length: 12 amino acids. The CDR3 DNA sequence: TGTGCCAGCAGTTTGGTCCCCGGGGACCTGTTTTTT. The encoded protein is CASSLVPGDLFF.

This clonotype was observed a few times. This chain links TRBV20-1 with TRBJ2-1, with 7 bases matching TRBD1. CDR3 length: 14 amino acids. The trim removed 5 bases at V and 9 bases at J, leaving 13 bases unmatched. Germline lookup yields CDR1 DFQATT and CDR2 SNEGSKA (reference sequence). CDR3 loop: CSARNNRGLSEQFF. The CDR3 DNA sequence: TGCAGTGCTCGCAATAACAGGGGTTTGTCTGAGCAGTTCTTC.